This T cell receptor (beta chain) was retrieved from a study of beta chain features in type 1 diabetes. Study-wide background: In age, gender and cell yields, patients were similar to healthy donors. Points from the study as a whole: Whether TCRB rearrangement is influenced by HLA type went unresolved here.

A note on this clone: Its matching antigen is unknown.

Expressed TCRB transcripts were sequenced because the isolated RNA had all been reverse transcribed beforehand. Assay: immunoSEQ multiplex PCR; the TCRdb copy retains only in-frame clones and omits some. The repertoire holds about 260,000 clones, with around 65% as singletons. The CDR3 extends over 15 amino acids. Losses at the gene ends were 0 bases for V and 2 bases for J; bases not matched to a gene: 4. The germline CDR1 and CDR2 sequences are SGHTA and FQGNSA. The chain links TRBV7-2 to TRBJ2-7; TRBD2 aligns across 7 bases. The TCR sequence derives from a man between 25 and 39 years old in good health. What was sequenced was naive CD4+ T cells from blood. CDR3 protein: CASSLARGLAYEQYF. The CDR3 bases are TGTGCCAGCAGCTTAGCGCGTGGACTAGCCTACGAGCAGTACTTC.